This TCR beta chain was documented in a study of blood T cell repertoires in COVID-19. The wider study: Samples representing acute and convalescent COVID-19 were sourced from the United States, Italy and Spain. Sources were T cells, B-cell-depleted T cells, or PBMCs; the material itself was cDNA or gDNA.

In the study's own analysis: Estimates of nucleated cell counts were drawn from the amplification of reference gene primers. Data came from immunoSEQ multiplex PCR; TCRdb stores just in-frame clones and leaves some out. V, J and clone size are taken as reported in that table, and D and trimming were inferred from the DNA itself. Among approximately 68,000 clones listed, roughly 84% were seen once. Per the germline V gene, CDR1 is SGHRS and CDR2 is YFSETQ. V was clipped by 1 base and J by 4 bases, with 12 bases between them. There are 15 residues in the CDR3. The origin of this receptor is a man aged 50-60 years with active COVID-19. The gene calls are TRBV5-1 and TRBJ2-1, with D possibly TRBD2 on 6 matching bases. The sample consisted of peripheral blood. The CDR3 nucleotides are TGCGCCAGCAGCTTGTCGGAGGGCGGGTACAATGAGCAGTTCTTC. Protein: CASSLSEGGYNEQFF. Full variable domain (rest looked up from reference TRBV5-1 and TRBJ2-1): KAGVTQTPRYLIKTRGQQVTLSCSPISGHRSVSWYQQTPGQGLQFLFEYFSETQRNKGNFPGRFSGRQFSNSRSEMNVSTLELGDSALYLCASSLSEGGYNEQFFGPGTRLTVL.